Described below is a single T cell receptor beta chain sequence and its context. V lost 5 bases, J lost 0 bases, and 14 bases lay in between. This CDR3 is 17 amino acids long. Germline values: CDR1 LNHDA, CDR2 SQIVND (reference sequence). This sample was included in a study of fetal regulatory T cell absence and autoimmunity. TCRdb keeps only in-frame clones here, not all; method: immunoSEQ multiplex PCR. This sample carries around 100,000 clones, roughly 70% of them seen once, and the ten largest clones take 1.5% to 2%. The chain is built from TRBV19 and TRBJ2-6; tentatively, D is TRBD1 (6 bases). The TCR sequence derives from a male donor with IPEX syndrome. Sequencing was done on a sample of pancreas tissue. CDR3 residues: CASSPWTVLSGANVLTF. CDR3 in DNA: TGTGCCAGTAGTCCCTGGACAGTCCTCTCTGGGGCCAACGTCCTGACTTTC.